A single sample gave rise to the 24 T cell receptor beta chains below, sequenced in a study of cytomegalovirus exposure and HLA in healthy donors. With 60 Vbeta and 13 Jbeta primers, the PCR was carried out. Generated by immunoSEQ multiplex PCR, the TCRdb table keeps only in-frame clones and is missing some. In the table there are 90,000 to 140,000 clones, roughly an eighth of which are singletons. Sequenced: PBMCs. These receptor sequences come from a middle-aged man in good health and CMV-seropositive.

The V call is TRBV9, the J call TRBJ1-5; D is uncertain. The CDR3 totals 15 residues. V shed 4 bases and J shed 0 bases, with 11 bases lying between them. Germline-derived CDR1 and CDR2 are SGDLS and YYNGEE. The CDR3 reads CASSTEGNSNQPQHF. The CDR3 nucleotides are TGTGCCAGCAGCACCGAGGGAAATAGCAATCAGCCCCAGCATTTT.

The sample holds one count of this clone. J is TRBJ2-1 and V is TRBV9, with 12 nucleotides matching TRBD2. In germline, CDR1 is SGDLS, CDR2 YYNGEE. J was trimmed by 6 bases and V by 2 bases; bases with no gene match: 3. The CDR3 is 15 amino acids. The CDR3 DNA reads as TGTGCCAGCAGCGTGAGGACTAGCGGGACCAATGAGCAGTTCTTC. It is translated as CASSVRTSGTNEQFF.

The chain carries TRBV4-1 and TRBJ2-1; 9 nucleotides align to TRBD2. The CDR3 has 15 residues. Germline CDR1 reads MGHRA; CDR2 reads YSYEKL. J gave up 4 bases and V 1 base, and 2 bases lay outside the gene matches. CDR3 DNA sequence: TGCGCCAGCAGCCAAGGGCTAGCGGGATACAATGAGCAGTTCTTC. Translation: CASSQGLAGYNEQFF.

This clone was found many times. The CDR3 region is CASVKTGADTIYF. The CDR3 DNA is TGTGCCAGCGTAAAGACAGGGGCTGACACCATATATTTT. The rearrangement uses TRBV28 and TRBJ1-3, with 8 bases fitting TRBD1. Looked up from germline, CDR1 is MDHEN and CDR2 is SYDVKM. The CDR3 is 13 residues long. With 8 bases clipped from V and 8 bases from J, the junction kept 8 bases outside the gene matches.

The V call is TRBV19, the J call TRBJ2-3; 14 nucleotides align to TRBD2. The germline CDR1 and CDR2 sequences are LNHDA and SQIVND (reference sequence). The J segment lost 1 base and the V segment lost 7 bases, leaving 13 bases of the junction unmatched. This CDR3 has 19 amino acids. CDR3: CASTPGGLAGDHGTDTQYF. CDR3 sequence (DNA): TGTGCCAGTACCCCAGGGGGACTAGCGGGAGACCATGGCACAGATACGCAGTATTTT.

The V gene is TRBV18, the J gene TRBJ2-7, with 9 bases fitting TRBD1. In germline, CDR1 is KGHSH, CDR2 LQKENI. The trim removed 0 bases at V and 5 bases at J, leaving 2 bases unmatched. The CDR3 is 14 amino acids. In nucleotides, the CDR3 is TGTGCCAGCTCACCACCCGGGACAGGGAACGAGCAGTACTTC. Translated: CASSPPGTGNEQYF.

The rearrangement links TRBV5-1 to TRBJ1-1; D ambiguous. The V end lost 3 bases, the J end lost 2 bases, and 11 bases lay between the germline ends. Germline V lookup: CDR1 SGHRS, CDR2 YFSETQ. This CDR3 has 14 amino acids. The CDR3 here is CASSSTEINTEAFF. As DNA, the CDR3 is TGCGCCAGCAGCTCGACGGAGATAAACACTGAAGCTTTCTTT.

This clone has just a few counts. This chain joins TRBV19 and TRBJ1-3; D is perhaps TRBD1 (6 bases). This CDR3 contains 15 residues. Trimming removed 7 bases at V and 4 bases at J, with 17 bases between. The germline CDR1 and CDR2 sequences are LNHDA and SQIVND (reference sequence). This CDR3 reads CASIKTGNYGNTIYF. The CDR3 nucleotides read TGTGCCAGTATAAAAACAGGGAACTACGGAAACACCATATATTTT.

This clone was picked up a small number of times. The genes are TRBV12-5 and TRBJ1-5; D is uncertain. Germline V gene sequence: CDR1 LGHNT, CDR2 FRNRAP. The CDR3 consists of 16 residues. Trimming removed 0 bases from V and 0 bases from J, with 9 bases in between. This CDR3 is CASGLVPGFSNQPQHF. DNA of the CDR3: TGTGCTAGTGGTTTGGTACCGGGGTTTAGCAATCAGCCCCAGCATTTT.

The chain couples TRBV4-1 to TRBJ2-7; 8 bases are shared with TRBD2. The length of the CDR3 is 15 residues. CDR1 is MGHRA, CDR2 YSYEKL, per germline. The ends lost 0 bases at V and 2 bases at J; junction bases unmatched: 3. CDR3 loop: CASSQDTSGPYEQYF. CDR3 sequence (DNA): TGCGCCAGCAGCCAAGATACTAGCGGACCCTACGAGCAGTACTTC.

This clone was observed a few times. The CDR3: CASRETGGYEQYF. The CDR3 DNA sequence: TGTGCCAGCAGGGAGACAGGGGGTTACGAGCAGTACTTC. The gene calls are TRBV14 and TRBJ2-7; 9 bases line up with TRBD1. Germline loops: CDR1 SGHDN, CDR2 FVKESK. The junction had 4 bases not matched to a gene; V was cut back by 6 bases and J by 4 bases. This CDR3 is 13 amino acids long.

This clone was seen more than once but under ten times. The V and J genes are TRBV5-1 and TRBJ2-2; the D gene is possibly TRBD1 (6 bases). The germline V and J ends were trimmed by 2 bases and 0 bases, with 11 bases remaining between them. Germline-derived CDR1 and CDR2 are SGHRS and YFSETQ. The CDR3 covers 16 residues. CDR3 coding DNA: TGCGCCAGCAGCTTTCGGACAGCCTCGAACACCGGGGAGCTGTTTTTT. It yields the protein CASSFRTASNTGELFF.

This clone was seen more than once but under ten times. CDR3 sequence (DNA): TGTGCCTGGACCTCCGGACTAGTCCGAGAGACCCAGTACTTC. It codes for CAWTSGLVRETQYF. This chain links TRBV30 with TRBJ2-5; 7 bases align to TRBD2. CDR1 is GTSNPN, CDR2 SVGIG, per germline (reference sequence). The CDR3 is 14 residues long. With V trimmed by 4 bases and J by 4 bases, 9 bases remained unmatched.

This clone was observed a handful of times. In DNA, the CDR3 is TGTGCCAGCAGCTTAGCAGGGAAGGGGAAGACCCAGTACTTC. Amino acid sequence: CASSLAGKGKTQYF. The V call is TRBV7-2, the J call TRBJ2-5; the D gene is possibly TRBD1 (5 bases). The V end was cut by 0 bases, the J end by 6 bases, with 11 bases between. The CDR3 loop spans 14 amino acids. CDR1 and CDR2 (germline): SGHTA, FQGNSA.

This clone was detected a few times. A read error may produce the germline difference seen at one junction end. Other DNA sequences of this sample code for an identical CDR3. The chain links TRBV7-9 to TRBJ1-1; weak D call: TRBD1 (5 bases). Per the germline V gene, CDR1 is SEHNR and CDR2 is FQNEAQ (reference sequence). The CDR3 is 15 residues long. Written as DNA, the CDR3 is TGTGCCAGCAGCTTAGGCTCGACAGCGAACACTGAAGCCTTCTTT. As protein: CASSLGSTANTEAFF.

This clone was counted only a few times. The chain combines TRBV7-9 with TRBJ2-2, with 8 bases aligning to TRBD2. Looked up from germline, CDR1 is SEHNR and CDR2 is FQNEAQ (reference sequence). Trimming removed 3 bases from V and 5 bases from J; junction bases left unmatched: 8. This CDR3 contains 16 residues. CDR3 amino acids: CASSLTAGVRTGELFF. CDR3 sequence (DNA): TGTGCCAGCAGCTTGACAGCGGGAGTAAGGACCGGGGAGCTGTTTTTT.

The V call is TRBV5-8, the J call TRBJ2-4; 9 bases agree with TRBD1. In germline, CDR1 is SGHTS, CDR2 YDEGEE. The V and J ends lost 4 bases and 6 bases, in that order; junction bases with no gene match: 5. The CDR3 runs 14 residues. The CDR3 nucleotides read TGTGCCAGCAGCACTACAGGGGGCGGAAACATTCAGTACTTC. Translated, it gives CASSTTGGGNIQYF.

This clone was detected a few times. This rearrangement joins TRBV5-6 to TRBJ2-7; 8 bases align to TRBD1. V lost 4 bases to trimming and J lost 2 bases; unmatched junction nucleotides: 5. The CDR3 covers 14 residues. Germline CDR1 SGHDT, CDR2 YYEEEE. CDR3 region: CASSPGTGAYEQYF. As DNA, the CDR3 is TGTGCCAGCAGCCCCGGGACAGGAGCCTACGAGCAGTACTTC. The complete variable domain, with remaining parts taken from reference TRBV5-6 and TRBJ2-7, reads DAGVTQSPTHLIKTRGQQVTLRCSPKSGHDTVSWYQQALGQGPQFIFQYYEEEERQRGNFPDRFSGHQFPNYSSELNVNALLLGDSALYLCASSPGTGAYEQYFGPGTRLTVT.

The rearrangement joins TRBV9 to TRBJ2-2, with 9 positions matching TRBD1. Unmatched junction bases numbered 4, after V lost 3 bases and J lost 1 base. The CDR3 spans 16 residues. Germline loops: CDR1 SGDLS, CDR2 YYNGEE. The CDR3 loop is CASSALDRGNTGELFF. The DNA for the CDR3 is TGTGCCAGCAGCGCTTTGGACAGGGGGAACACCGGGGAGCTGTTTTTT.

This clone was picked up a small number of times. V is TRBV5-1 and J is TRBJ2-7; possibly TRBD2 for D (6 bases). The germline V and J ends were trimmed by 4 bases and 0 bases, with 17 bases remaining between them. Germline V lookup: CDR1 SGHRS, CDR2 YFSETQ. This CDR3 is 16 amino acids long. CDR3 nucleotide sequence: TGCGCCAGCAGCCTGGGAGGTGCTAGGAGCTCCTACGAGCAGTACTTC. Protein sequence: CASSLGGARSSYEQYF.

This clone has just a few counts. This sequence joins TRBV5-4 and TRBJ2-7, with D unresolved. Germline values: CDR1 SGHNT, CDR2 YYREEE (reference sequence). Trimming took off 0 bases at V and 6 bases at J, with 10 bases between the two ends. The CDR3 covers 13 residues. CDR3 amino acids: CASSLDPQVEQYF. The CDR3 DNA reads TGTGCCAGCAGCTTGGATCCCCAGGTCGAGCAGTACTTC.

The chain is built from TRBV29-1 and TRBJ2-1; D is undetermined. Germline CDR1 SQVTM, CDR2 ANQGSEA. The CDR3 loop spans 12 amino acids. Trimming pared 3 bases from V and 7 bases from J, leaving 10 bases between. The CDR3 here is CSVDIYTNEQFF. As DNA, the CDR3 is TGCAGCGTTGATATTTACACGAATGAGCAGTTCTTC.

The V gene is TRBV5-5, the J gene TRBJ1-2; D is ambiguous. Germline CDR1 reads SGHKS; CDR2 reads YYEKEE (reference sequence). This CDR3 comprises 14 residues. V was cut by 4 bases and J by 5 bases, with 15 bases left in between. As DNA, the CDR3 is TGTGCCAGCAGCCTGGCGTCCGGGAAGTATGGCTACACCTTC. Translated, it gives CASSLASGKYGYTF.

The chain links TRBV11-1 to TRBJ2-3; D is ambiguous. Trimming took 6 bases from V and 2 from J, leaving 12 bases between them. CDR3 size: 14 residues. CDR1 and CDR2 (germline): SGHAT, FQDESV (reference sequence). DNA for the CDR3: TGTGCCAGCAGAGGCCGGCAGGACACAGATACGCAGTATTTT. This codes for CASRGRQDTDTQYF.